This is a list of T cell receptor beta chains from one sample in a study of control samples from healthy donors and cancer patients. Clones were read by immunoSEQ multiplex PCR, and TCRdb kept only the in-frame ones, dropping some. The profile shows about 220,000 clones, 90% to 95% of them singletons. Sequenced sample: blood. The receptor source for this set is a man aged 50-60 years in good health. The conserved cysteine and the conserved F or W are not part of the CDR3 here. The order of the fields is J gene, V gene, CDR3 protein.

>TRBJ1-6|TRBV7-9
ASSLGQVGSPLH
>TRBJ1-1|TRBV5-4
ASSSGTGNTEAF
>TRBJ1-1|TRBV5-1
ASSPEPTAPEAF
>TRBJ1-1|TRBV7-8
ASSLEARMNTEAF
>TRBJ1-3|TRBV7-9
ASSPSLPGTSGNTIY
>TRBJ2-1|TRBV3-1/TRBV3-2
ASSQVGLEQF
>TRBJ2-3|TRBV19
ASSMESRGLGDTQY
>TRBJ2-6|TRBV28
ASSFFGQVTSGANVLT
>TRBJ1-2|TRBV7-6
ASSSTGGEVYGYT
>TRBJ2-2|TRBV5-1
ASSLGGPPSGELF
>TRBJ1-1|TRBV29-1
SVERDRAYTEAF
>TRBJ2-1|TRBV19
ASSNSGGSYNEQF
>TRBJ2-3|TRBV18
ASSPARLPDTQY
>TRBJ1-2|TRBV5-1
ASSAGQGEGYT